The subject of this entry is one T cell receptor (beta chain). The target antigen is unknown. PCR used 60 Vbeta primers and 13 Jbeta primers. Libraries were prepared by immunoSEQ multiplex PCR; TCRdb keeps only in-frame clonotypes and omits some of them. The data show under 250,000 clones, over 75% seen once. This entry belongs to a study of cytomegalovirus exposure and HLA in healthy donors. Study-level information: Among over 300 genotyped donors, 80% to 90% fell in the Caucasian-associated ancestry cluster. Overall study results and limits: The majority of TCR sequences were rare, yet some public TCRs appeared in many donors. The CMV antigen specificity of a few CMV-associated chains was confirmed through in vitro analysis. Reported findings show TCR beta sequences accurately forecast HLA-A and HLA-B alleles in most subjects.

Per germline, CDR1 MRHNA and CDR2 SNTAGT. J lost 2 bases, V lost 5 bases, and 8 bases had no gene match. The CDR3 runs to 16 residues. The chain joins TRBV6-4 to TRBJ2-3, with 9 bases aligning to TRBD2. The sample taken for sequencing was PBMCs. This clonotype was sampled from a woman in her fifties or sixties in good health and CMV-seronegative. The CDR3, as DNA: TGTGCCAGCAGTAGGGGACTAGCTTTAAACACAGATACGCAGTATTTT. Its translation is CASSRGLALNTDTQYF.